This TCR beta chain was profiled in a study of naive and memory T cell subsets. General study results and limits: Naive and memory repertoire findings lacked a ground truth for validation. Possibly reflecting memory cells re-expressing CD45RA, a few larger clonotypes occurred in naive repertoires, especially CD8.

Germline V lookup: CDR1 ENHRY, CDR2 SYGVKD. CDR3 length equals 14 residues. Trimming removed 2 bases from V and 1 base from J, with 7 bases in between. Two oligonucleotides, mixed equimolar, formed the beta constant-region primer covering TRBC1 and TRBC2. Ligated cDNA was amplified by four rounds of PCR with nested alpha and beta constant-region primers and SP2. One entry per CDR3 protein, called by TCRdb with MiXCR from the UMI-ligation and nested PCR reads. This repertoire shows 98,000 or so distinct CDR3 sequences, about 14% found once; its top ten account for 2.8%. This clonotype was detected ten times or more. What it recognizes is unknown. Alpha and beta libraries were amplified separately from the second PCR onward.

The sequencing sample was made of naive CD8+ T cells from blood. The source of this sequence is a human donor in good health. The chain has TRBV10-3 and TRBJ2-3; TRBD2 is a possible D gene (5 bases). DNA of the CDR3: TGTGCCATCAGTGAGATCGGGGGCACAGATACGCAGTATTTT. As protein: CAISEIGGTDTQYF.